This is a list of T cell receptor beta chains from one sample in a study of T cells in Graves' hyperthyroidism and ophthalmopathy. Each CDR3 protein is one row after TCRdb ran MiXCR on the multiplex PCR reads. The table has about 600,000 distinct CDR3 sequences, 16% seen once. The sequencing sample was made of blood. The origin of the receptors is a woman aged 40 to 50 with Graves' ophthalmopathy. Each CDR3 is given with its conserved first and last residue. The order of the fields is clone size, J gene, D gene, CDR3 length, V gene, CDR3 DNA, CDR3 protein. The D gene is left open where the match is weak. Only part of the rows carry a size: once, few, many, or a class if the clone is expanded.

abundance: many; j_gene: TRBJ2-5; d_gene: TRBD2; len: 15; v_gene: TRBV6-1; CDR3nt: TGTGCCAGCAGTCTCCAACTAGCGGCCCAAGAGACCCAGTACTTC; CDR3aa: CASSLQLAAQETQYF
abundance: many; j_gene: TRBJ2-3; d_gene: TRBD2; len: 17; v_gene: TRBV11-2; CDR3nt: TGTGCCAGCAGCTCTCCCGCCGGGACTAGGAGCACAGATACGCAGTATTTT; CDR3aa: CASSSPAGTRSTDTQYF
abundance: few; j_gene: TRBJ2-2; d_gene: -; len: 13; v_gene: TRBV28; CDR3nt: TGTGCCACACAAGCCGCGAACACCGGGGAGCTGTTTTTT; CDR3aa: CATQAANTGELFF
abundance: -; j_gene: TRBJ2-7; d_gene: -; len: 15; v_gene: TRBV5-1; CDR3nt: TGCGCCAGCAGCTTCTATTCCGGGACGGGCTACGAGCAGTACTTC; CDR3aa: CASSFYSGTGYEQYF
abundance: -; j_gene: TRBJ2-1; d_gene: -; len: 16; v_gene: TRBV20-1; CDR3nt: TGCAGTGCTAGAGAATATCTGGGGTCCCTAGGCAATGAGCAGTTCTTC; CDR3aa: CSAREYLGSLGNEQFF
abundance: few; j_gene: TRBJ2-4; d_gene: -; len: 18; v_gene: TRBV20-1; CDR3nt: TGCAGTGCTAGAGATCTCGGAGGAGACGGCAGGGTAGAAAACATTCAGTACTTC; CDR3aa: CSARDLGGDGRVENIQYF
abundance: once; j_gene: TRBJ1-4; d_gene: -; len: 14; v_gene: TRBV19; CDR3nt: TGTGCCAGTAGTAAATGGACCGAGAATGAAAAACTGTTTTTT; CDR3aa: CASSKWTENEKLFF
abundance: many; j_gene: TRBJ2-3; d_gene: -; len: 15; v_gene: TRBV5-1; CDR3nt: TGCGCCAGCAGCTCCACTAGCAATTCGGCAGATACGCAGTATTTT; CDR3aa: CASSSTSNSADTQYF
abundance: many; j_gene: TRBJ2-2; d_gene: -; len: 15; v_gene: TRBV3-1; CDR3nt: TGTGCCAGCAGCCAAGGGACGAGGAACACCGGGGAGCTGTTTTTT; CDR3aa: CASSQGTRNTGELFF
abundance: many; j_gene: TRBJ2-7; d_gene: TRBD2; len: 14; v_gene: TRBV20-1; CDR3nt: TGCAGTGCTCAGATGGCGGGAGGCCCCTACGAGCAGTACTTC; CDR3aa: CSAQMAGGPYEQYF